This paragraph covers one T cell receptor beta chain sequence. These data are taken from a study of cytomegalovirus exposure and HLA in healthy donors. This table comes from immunoSEQ multiplex PCR, and its TCRdb copy is limited to in-frame clones, with some not included. The repertoire holds 82,000 or so clones, with 95% as singletons. This receptor was obtained from a woman aged 18-29 years in good health and CMV-seronegative. The sample was PBMCs.

The CDR3 DNA sequence: TGCGCCAGTACCGGGACAGGGTCGGATACGCAGTATTTT. Translated, it gives CASTGTGSDTQYF. This chain joins TRBV10-1 and TRBJ2-3, with TRBD1 matching over 9 bases. With 9 bases clipped from V and 6 bases from J, the junction kept 7 bases outside the gene matches. The germline V gene encodes CDR1 WNHNN and CDR2 SYGVQD (reference sequence). The CDR3 totals 13 residues.